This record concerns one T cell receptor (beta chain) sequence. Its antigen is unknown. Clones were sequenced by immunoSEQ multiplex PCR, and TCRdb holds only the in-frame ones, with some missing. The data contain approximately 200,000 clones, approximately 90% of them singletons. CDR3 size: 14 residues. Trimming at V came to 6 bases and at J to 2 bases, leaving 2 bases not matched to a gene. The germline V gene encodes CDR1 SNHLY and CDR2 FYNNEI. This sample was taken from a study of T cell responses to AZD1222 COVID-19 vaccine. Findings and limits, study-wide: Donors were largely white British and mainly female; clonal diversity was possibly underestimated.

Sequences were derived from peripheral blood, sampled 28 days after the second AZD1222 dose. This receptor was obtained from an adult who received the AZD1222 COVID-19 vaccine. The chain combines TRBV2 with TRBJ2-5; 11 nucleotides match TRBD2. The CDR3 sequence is CASRGTSGQETQYF. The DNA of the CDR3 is TGTGCCAGCAGAGGGACTAGCGGACAAGAGACCCAGTACTTC.